This entry is about one TCR beta chain. V lost 0 bases, J lost 5 bases, and 7 bases stayed unmatched. The germline V gene encodes CDR1 GTSNPN and CDR2 SVGIG (reference sequence). This CDR3 has 15 amino acids. Using immunoSEQ multiplex PCR, the repertoire was profiled, and TCRdb retains in-frame clones only, with some absent. The sample shows 200,000 to 250,000 clones, under 85% of them seen only once. These data are taken from a study of blood T cell repertoires in COVID-19. This chain uses TRBV30 with TRBJ1-5, with 7 bases identical to TRBD1. The material sequenced was PBMCs or T cells enriched from blood (not recorded which). This receptor was identified in a man aged 55 to 70 who had recovered from COVID-19. CDR3 sequence reads: CAWSVKGAGDQPQHF. CDR3 DNA sequence: TGTGCCTGGAGTGTAAAGGGGGCGGGCGATCAGCCCCAGCATTTT.